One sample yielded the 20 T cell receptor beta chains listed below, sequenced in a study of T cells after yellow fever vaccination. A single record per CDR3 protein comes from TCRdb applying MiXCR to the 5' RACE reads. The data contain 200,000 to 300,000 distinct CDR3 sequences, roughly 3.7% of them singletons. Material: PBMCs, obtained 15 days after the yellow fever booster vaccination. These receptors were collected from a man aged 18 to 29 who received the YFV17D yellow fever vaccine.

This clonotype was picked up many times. This chain's CDR3 is CASSQGPGYGYTF. The CDR3 DNA is TGTGCCAGCAGTCAAGGACCCGGCTATGGCTACACCTTC. The V call is TRBV12-3 or TRBV12-4, the J call TRBJ1-2; D not certain. The ends were cut back, 5 bases at V and 4 bases at J, with 11 bases in the middle. The CDR3 sequence is 13 residues long.

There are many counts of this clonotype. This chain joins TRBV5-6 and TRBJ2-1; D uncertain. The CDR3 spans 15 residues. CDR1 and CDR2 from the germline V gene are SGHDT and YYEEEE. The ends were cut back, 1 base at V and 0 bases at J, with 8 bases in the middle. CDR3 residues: CASSLSLSSYNEQFF. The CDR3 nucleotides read TGTGCCAGCAGCTTGTCCCTGAGCTCCTACAATGAGCAGTTCTTC.

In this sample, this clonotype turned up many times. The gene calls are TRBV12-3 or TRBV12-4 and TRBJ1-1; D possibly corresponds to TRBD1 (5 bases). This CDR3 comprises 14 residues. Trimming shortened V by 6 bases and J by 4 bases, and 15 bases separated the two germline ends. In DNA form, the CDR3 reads TGTGCCAGCAGCGGGCAGGGCCTACCCACTGAAGCTTTCTTT. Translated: CASSGQGLPTEAFF.

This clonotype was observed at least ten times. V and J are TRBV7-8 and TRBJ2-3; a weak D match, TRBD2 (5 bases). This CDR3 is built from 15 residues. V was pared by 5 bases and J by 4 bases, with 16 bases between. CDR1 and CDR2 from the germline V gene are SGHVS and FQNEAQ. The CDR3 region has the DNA TGTGCCAGCAGCCCCCGCGTGGGGAGCCCAGATACGCAGTATTTT. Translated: CASSPRVGSPDTQYF. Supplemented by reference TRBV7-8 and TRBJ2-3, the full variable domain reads GAGVSQSPRYKVAKRGQDVALRCDPISGHVSLFWYQQALGQGPEFLTYFQNEAQLDKSGLPSDRFFAERPEGSVSTLKIQRTQQEDSAVYLCASSPRVGSPDTQYFGPGTRLTVL.

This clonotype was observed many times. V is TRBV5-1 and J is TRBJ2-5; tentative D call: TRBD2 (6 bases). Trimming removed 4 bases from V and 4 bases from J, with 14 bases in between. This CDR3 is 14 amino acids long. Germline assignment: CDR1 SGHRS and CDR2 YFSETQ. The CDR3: CASSRLTRRETQYF. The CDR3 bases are TGCGCCAGCAGCCGTCTGACTAGGCGAGAGACCCAGTACTTC.

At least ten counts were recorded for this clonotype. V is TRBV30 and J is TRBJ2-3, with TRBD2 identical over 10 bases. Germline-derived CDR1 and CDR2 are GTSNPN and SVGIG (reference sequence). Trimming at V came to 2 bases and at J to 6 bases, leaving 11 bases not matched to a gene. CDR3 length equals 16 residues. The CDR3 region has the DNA TGTGCCTGGAGTCTCTCCCAGAGCGGGGGGGCTGATACGCAGTATTTT. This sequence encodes CAWSLSQSGGADTQYF.

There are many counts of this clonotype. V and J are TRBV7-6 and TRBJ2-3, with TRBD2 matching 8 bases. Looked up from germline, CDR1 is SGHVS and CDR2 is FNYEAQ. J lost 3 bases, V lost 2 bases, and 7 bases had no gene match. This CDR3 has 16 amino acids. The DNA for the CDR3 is TGTGCCAGCAGCTTATTCGACGGGGGGGCAACAGATACGCAGTATTTT. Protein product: CASSLFDGGATDTQYF.

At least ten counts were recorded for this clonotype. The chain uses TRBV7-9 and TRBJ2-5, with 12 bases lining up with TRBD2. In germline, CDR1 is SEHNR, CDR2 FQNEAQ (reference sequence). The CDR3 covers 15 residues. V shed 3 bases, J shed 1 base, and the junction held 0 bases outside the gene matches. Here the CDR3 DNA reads TGTGCCAGCAGCTTGGGACTAGCGGGCCAAGAGACCCAGTACTTC. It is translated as CASSLGLAGQETQYF. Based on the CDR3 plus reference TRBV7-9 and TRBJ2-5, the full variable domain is DTGVSQNPRHKITKRGQNVTFRCDPISEHNRLYWYRQTLGQGPEFLTYFQNEAQLEKSRLLSDRFSAERPKGSFSTLEIQRTEQGDSAMYLCASSLGLAGQETQYFGPGTRLLVL.

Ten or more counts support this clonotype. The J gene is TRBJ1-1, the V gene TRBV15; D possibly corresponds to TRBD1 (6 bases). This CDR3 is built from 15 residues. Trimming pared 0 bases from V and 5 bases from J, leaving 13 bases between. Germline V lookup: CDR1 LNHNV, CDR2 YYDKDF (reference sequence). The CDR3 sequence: CATSRDGRQGTEAFF. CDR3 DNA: TGTGCCACCAGCAGAGATGGCCGGCAGGGGACTGAAGCTTTCTTT.

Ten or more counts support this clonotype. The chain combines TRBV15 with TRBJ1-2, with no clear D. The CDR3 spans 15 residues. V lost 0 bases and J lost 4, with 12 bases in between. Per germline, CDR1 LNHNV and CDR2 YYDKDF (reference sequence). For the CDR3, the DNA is TGTGCCACCAGCAGAGAAGGGAAGTGGGGCTATGGCTACACCTTC. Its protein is CATSREGKWGYGYTF.

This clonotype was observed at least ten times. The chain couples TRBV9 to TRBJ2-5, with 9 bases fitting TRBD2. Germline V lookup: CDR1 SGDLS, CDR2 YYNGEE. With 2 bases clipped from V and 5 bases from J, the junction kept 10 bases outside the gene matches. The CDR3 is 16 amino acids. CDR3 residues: CASSVLAGRSWETQYF. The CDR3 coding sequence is TGTGCCAGCAGCGTCCTAGCGGGGCGGAGCTGGGAGACCCAGTACTTC.

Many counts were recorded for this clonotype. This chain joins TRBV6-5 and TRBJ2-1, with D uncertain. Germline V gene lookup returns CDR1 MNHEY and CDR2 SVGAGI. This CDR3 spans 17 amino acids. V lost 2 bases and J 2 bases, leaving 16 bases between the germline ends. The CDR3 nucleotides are TGTGCCAGCAGTTACGTTCGCTCCCCCGGACCCTACAATGAGCAGTTCTTC. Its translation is CASSYVRSPGPYNEQFF.

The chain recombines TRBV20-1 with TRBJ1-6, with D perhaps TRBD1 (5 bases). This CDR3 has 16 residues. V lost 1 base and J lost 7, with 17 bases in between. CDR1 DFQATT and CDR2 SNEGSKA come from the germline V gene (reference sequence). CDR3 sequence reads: CSARVVGPGGNSPLHF. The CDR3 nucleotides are TGCAGTGCTAGAGTTGTGGGACCTGGAGGGAATTCACCCCTCCACTTT.

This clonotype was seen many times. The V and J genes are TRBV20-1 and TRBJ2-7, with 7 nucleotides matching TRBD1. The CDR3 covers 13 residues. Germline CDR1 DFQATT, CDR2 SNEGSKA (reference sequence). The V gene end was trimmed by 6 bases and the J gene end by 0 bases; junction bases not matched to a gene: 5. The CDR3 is CSATGASSYEQYV. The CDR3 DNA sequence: TGCAGTGCCACAGGGGCGAGCTCCTACGAGCAGTACGTC.

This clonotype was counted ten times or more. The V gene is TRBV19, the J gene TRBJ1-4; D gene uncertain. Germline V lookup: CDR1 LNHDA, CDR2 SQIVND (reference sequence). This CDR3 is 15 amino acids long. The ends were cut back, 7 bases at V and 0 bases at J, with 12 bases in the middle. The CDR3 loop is CASIGGFSTNEKLFF. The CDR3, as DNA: TGTGCCAGTATCGGAGGGTTCTCAACTAATGAAAAACTGTTTTTT.

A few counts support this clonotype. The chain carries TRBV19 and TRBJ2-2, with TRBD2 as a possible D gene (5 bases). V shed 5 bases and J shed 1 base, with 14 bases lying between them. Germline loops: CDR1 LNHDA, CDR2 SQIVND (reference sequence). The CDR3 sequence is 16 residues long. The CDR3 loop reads CASSVFGRENTGELFF. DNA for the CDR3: TGTGCCAGTAGTGTCTTCGGACGGGAGAACACCGGGGAGCTGTTTTTT.

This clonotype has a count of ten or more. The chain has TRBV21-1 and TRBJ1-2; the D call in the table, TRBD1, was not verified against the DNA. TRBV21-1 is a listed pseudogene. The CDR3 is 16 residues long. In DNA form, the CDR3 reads TGTGCCAGCAGCAAAGTTCGCAGCGAGGGGAAATATGGCTACACCTTC. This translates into CASSKVRSEGKYGYTF.

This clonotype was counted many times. CDR3 residues: CASSPQGVYEQYV. The CDR3 DNA is TGTGCCAGCAGTCCCCAGGGGGTTTACGAGCAGTACGTC. This chain joins TRBV28 and TRBJ2-7; 7 bases are shared with TRBD1. J was trimmed by 4 bases and V by 5 bases; bases with no gene match: 5. CDR3 size: 13 residues. Germline V gene sequence: CDR1 MDHEN, CDR2 SYDVKM.

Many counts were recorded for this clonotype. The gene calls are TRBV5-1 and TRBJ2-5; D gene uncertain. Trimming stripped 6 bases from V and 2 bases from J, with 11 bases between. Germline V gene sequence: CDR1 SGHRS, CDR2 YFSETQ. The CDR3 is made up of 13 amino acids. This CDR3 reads CASTEGQQETQYF. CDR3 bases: TGCGCCAGCACCGAAGGCCAGCAAGAGACCCAGTACTTC.

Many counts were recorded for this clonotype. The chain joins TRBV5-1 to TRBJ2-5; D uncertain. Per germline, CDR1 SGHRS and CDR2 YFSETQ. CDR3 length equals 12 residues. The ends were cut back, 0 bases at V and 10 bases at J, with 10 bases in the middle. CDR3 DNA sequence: TGCGCCAGCAGCTTGGACTACCGGTTCCAGTACTTC. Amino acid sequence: CASSLDYRFQYF.